What follows is one T cell receptor (beta chain) and its context. The same CDR3 can be traced to other DNA sequences in this sample. The protocol was immunoSEQ multiplex PCR, while the TCRdb copy is restricted to in-frame clones and leaves out a portion. The sample records 400,000 to 500,000 clones, roughly 89% being singletons. The record originates from a study of Ad26.COV2.S vaccination and SARS-CoV-2 variants. Stated treatment: about 20 received Ad26.COV2.S at low or high dose, single or two shots; several received placebo; per-sample allocation not given. Samples came from day 63 after the first vaccine or placebo injection. The receptor's source is a person aged 18-65 years who received the Ad26.COV2.S COVID-19 vaccine or a placebo. The sample consisted of peripheral blood, taken in a trial of Ad26.COV2.S vaccine versus placebo.

The CDR3 loop is CASSWTSGQETQYF. The CDR3 DNA reads TGTGCCAGCAGCTGGACTAGCGGCCAAGAGACCCAGTACTTC. The V call is TRBV6-5, the J call TRBJ2-5; 10 bases fit TRBD2. This CDR3 is 14 amino acids long. From germline, CDR1 is MNHEY and CDR2 SVGAGI. J gave up 1 base and V 6 bases, and 2 bases lay outside the gene matches.